The 25 T cell receptor beta chains below were found in one sample sequenced in a study of shared clonotypes between healthy human individuals. Positive CCR7 selection of CD45RO-negative cells yielded the naive CD8 cells, and terminally differentiated effector memory CD45RA+ cells were excluded. The method was immunoSEQ multiplex PCR; TCRdb's version includes in-frame clones alone and lacks a portion of them. The sample has around 2,100,000 clones, about 94% seen once. Sequencing was performed on naive CD8+ T cells sorted from blood. These receptors were collected from a man aged 18 to 29 in good health.

The V call is TRBV7-9, the J call TRBJ2-2; D ambiguous. Germline V gene data show CDR1 as SEHNR and CDR2 as FQNEAQ (reference sequence). The CDR3 contains 15 residues. V lost 3 bases to trimming and J lost 0 bases, with 8 bases between them. This chain's CDR3 is CASSLSETNTGELFF. The CDR3 DNA sequence: TGTGCCAGCAGCTTGTCGGAGACGAACACCGGGGAGCTGTTTTTT.

The rearrangement links TRBV27 to TRBJ2-7, with a tentative D call TRBD2 (6 bases). Germline V gene data show CDR1 as MNHEY and CDR2 as SMNVEV (reference sequence). The V end lost 6 bases, the J end lost 2 bases, and 20 bases lay between the germline ends. This CDR3 has 16 residues. This CDR3 reads CASSRLRGSGPYEQYF. The CDR3 nucleotides are TGTGCCAGCAGCCGATTACGTGGTAGCGGACCCTACGAGCAGTACTTC.

In its sample, this clone was seen once. This same CDR3 is encoded by further DNA sequences in the sample. The chain has TRBV27 and TRBJ1-2, with TRBD1 matching 11 bases. CDR3 length equals 14 residues. Losses at the gene ends were 4 bases for V and 6 bases for J; bases not matched to a gene: 4. Germline V gene sequence: CDR1 MNHEY, CDR2 SMNVEV (reference sequence). The CDR3 coding sequence is TGTGCCAGCAGTTGGACAGGGGGCTCGGATGGCTACACCTTC. Residues: CASSWTGGSDGYTF.

The chain uses TRBV7-8 and TRBJ2-7; D perhaps matches TRBD2 (5 bases). This CDR3 contains 14 residues. V lost 0 bases, J lost 5 bases, and 11 bases lay in between. Germline CDR1 reads SGHVS; CDR2 reads FQNEAQ. The CDR3 loop is CASSLAGVTHEQYF. The DNA of the CDR3 is TGTGCCAGCAGCTTAGCGGGAGTCACCCACGAGCAGTACTTC.

This sequence joins TRBV7-9 and TRBJ2-7, with 10 bases aligning to TRBD2. Trimming removed 1 base from V and 2 bases from J; junction bases left unmatched: 5. The CDR3 contains 16 residues. Germline values: CDR1 SEHNR, CDR2 FQNEAQ (reference sequence). The CDR3, as DNA: TGTGCCAGCAGCTTAGATGGGACTAGCGAGACCTACGAGCAGTACTTC. The encoded protein is CASSLDGTSETYEQYF.

CDR3: CASSHPGLAGNEQFF. The CDR3 DNA sequence: TGCGCCAGCAGCCACCCCGGACTAGCGGGAAACGAGCAGTTCTTC. The J gene is TRBJ2-1, the V gene TRBV4-3, with 12 nucleotides matching TRBD2. Germline values: CDR1 LGHNA, CDR2 YSLEER. This CDR3 is 15 amino acids long. V shed 3 bases and J 10 bases; nucleotides not matched to a gene: 7.

The CDR3 region has the DNA TGTGCCAGCAGTCCACGACTAGCGGGAGTTCAAGAGACCCAGTACTTC. It codes for CASSPRLAGVQETQYF. The rearrangement joins TRBV5-6 to TRBJ2-5, with TRBD2 matching over 12 bases. V lost 5 bases to trimming and J lost 2 bases; unmatched junction nucleotides: 7. The CDR3 runs to 16 residues. The germline V gene has CDR1 SGHDT and CDR2 YYEEEE.

The V and J genes are TRBV14 and TRBJ2-1; D call uncertain. The CDR3 runs to 16 residues. The V end was cut by 4 bases, the J end by 9 bases, with 22 bases between. CDR1 SGHDN and CDR2 FVKESK come from the germline V gene. The CDR3 sequence: CASSLQKWPPKGEQFF. CDR3 in DNA: TGTGCCAGCAGCCTCCAAAAGTGGCCACCGAAGGGTGAGCAGTTCTTC.

This chain connects TRBV28 to TRBJ1-2, with 9 bases identical to TRBD1. Germline CDR1 and CDR2: MDHEN and SYDVKM. With 4 bases clipped from V and 3 bases from J, the junction kept 3 bases outside the gene matches. This CDR3 has 14 amino acids. CDR3 coding DNA: TGTGCCAGCAGTTGGACAGGGGAGGACTATGGCTACACCTTC. Translated, it gives CASSWTGEDYGYTF.

The chain recombines TRBV2 with TRBJ2-7; D is uncertain. Germline CDR1 and CDR2: SNHLY and FYNNEI. This CDR3 is 14 amino acids long. Trimming took 3 bases from V and 3 from J, leaving 12 bases between them. CDR3 amino acids: CASSDGPVIYEQYF. Here the CDR3 DNA reads TGTGCCAGCAGTGACGGGCCAGTAATCTACGAGCAGTACTTC.

The J gene is TRBJ1-5, the V gene TRBV28, with a weak D call TRBD1 (6 bases). The CDR3 runs 15 residues. CDR1 and CDR2 from the germline V gene are MDHEN and SYDVKM. V shed 4 bases and J shed 6 bases, with 16 bases lying between them. The CDR3 DNA sequence: TGTGCCAGCAGTTCGAGTTGGACAGCTAGTCAGCCCCAGCATTTT. Its translation: CASSSSWTASQPQHF.

The genes are TRBV7-9 and TRBJ1-1; D remains ambiguous. The CDR3 runs 13 residues. The germline V gene encodes CDR1 SEHNR and CDR2 FQNEAQ (reference sequence). V dropped 5 bases and J dropped 8 bases, with 15 bases sitting between them. The CDR3 protein is CASSPPTAGEAFF. The DNA for the CDR3 is TGTGCCAGCAGCCCCCCAACGGCGGGGGAAGCTTTCTTT.

The J gene is TRBJ2-7, the V gene TRBV29-1; TRBD1 matches at 8 bases. Germline V gene lookup returns CDR1 SQVTM and CDR2 ANQGSEA. Germline trimming cut 1 base from V and 1 base from J; bases unmatched to any gene: 9. The CDR3 consists of 16 residues. CDR3 coding DNA: TGCAGCGTTGAAGCTCTCACAGGACAGGGTTCCTACGAGCAGTACTTC. It specifies CSVEALTGQGSYEQYF.

The chain links TRBV10-1 to TRBJ2-3; 12 bases fit TRBD1. Germline V gene lookup returns CDR1 WNHNN and CDR2 SYGVQD (reference sequence). The CDR3 has 16 amino acids. J was trimmed by 4 bases and V by 2 bases; bases with no gene match: 4. This CDR3 reads CASSEPGTGGPDTQYF. CDR3 DNA sequence: TGCGCCAGCAGTGAGCCCGGGACAGGGGGCCCAGATACGCAGTATTTT.

The chain carries TRBV19 and TRBJ2-2, with a possible D match to TRBD1 (6 bases). V was trimmed by 0 bases and J by 0 bases, leaving 8 bases between them. The CDR3 loop spans 16 amino acids. The germline gives CDR1 LNHDA, CDR2 SQIVND (reference sequence). CDR3 amino acids: CASSIEEGANTGELFF. CDR3 coding DNA: TGTGCCAGTAGTATAGAAGAGGGGGCGAACACCGGGGAGCTGTTTTTT. Full variable domain (missing parts from reference TRBV19 and TRBJ2-2): DGGITQSPKYLFRKEGQNVTLSCEQNLNHDAMYWYRQDPGQGLRLIYYSQIVNDFQKGDIAEGYSVSREKKESFPLTVTSAQKNPTAFYLCASSIEEGANTGELFFGEGSRLTVL.

V and J are TRBV30 and TRBJ2-1; D is unresolved. V lost 2 bases and J 6 bases, leaving 8 bases between the germline ends. Per the germline V gene, CDR1 is GTSNPN and CDR2 is SVGIG (reference sequence). The CDR3 contains 12 residues. CDR3 region: CAWSPLVNEQFF. In nucleotides, the CDR3 is TGTGCCTGGAGTCCCTTGGTCAATGAGCAGTTCTTC.

This chain connects TRBV7-6 to TRBJ2-1; the match to TRBD2 covers 7 bases. The ends lost 5 bases at V and 8 bases at J; junction bases unmatched: 6. CDR3 length equals 13 residues. Germline loops: CDR1 SGHVS, CDR2 FNYEAQ. In DNA, the CDR3 is TGTGCCAGCAGCGCGAGACGGGGGGATGAGCAGTTCTTC. Its protein product is CASSARRGDEQFF.

The V call is TRBV30, the J call TRBJ1-1; TRBD1 matches at 7 bases. Looked up from germline, CDR1 is GTSNPN and CDR2 is SVGIG (reference sequence). The ends lost 1 base at V and 4 bases at J; junction bases unmatched: 3. CDR3 length equals 13 residues. As DNA, the CDR3 is TGTGCCTGGAGTGAGGGACAGACCACTGAAGCTTTCTTT. This encodes CAWSEGQTTEAFF.

As regards this clone: The sample contains more than one DNA sequence encoding this CDR3. The CDR3 nucleotides read TGTGCCAGCAGCCAGGACCAAGAGACCCAGTACTTC. This gives the protein CASSQDQETQYF. V and J are TRBV7-9 and TRBJ2-5; no definite D call. CDR1 SEHNR and CDR2 FQNEAQ come from the germline V gene (reference sequence). V dropped 5 bases and J dropped 0 bases, with 4 bases sitting between them. The CDR3 is made up of 12 amino acids.

This clone was seen a single time. The chain has TRBV28 and TRBJ2-2; TRBD1 matches at 7 bases. J was trimmed by 1 base and V by 4 bases; bases with no gene match: 9. Germline V gives CDR1 MDHEN, CDR2 SYDVKM. This CDR3 region has 17 residues. The DNA of the CDR3 is TGTGCCAGCAGTTCGTGGGACAGACATTTGAACACCGGGGAGCTGTTTTTT. The encoded protein is CASSSWDRHLNTGELFF.

A remark on this clone: This CDR3 is also generated by other DNA sequences in the sample. CDR3 sequence (DNA): TGTGCCAGCAGTCCGCTAGCGGGAGGTTACAATGAGCAGTTCTTC. Translated, it gives CASSPLAGGYNEQFF. This chain connects TRBV27 to TRBJ2-1, with 11 nucleotides matching TRBD2. V shed 5 bases and J 4 bases; nucleotides not matched to a gene: 4. The germline V gene encodes CDR1 MNHEY and CDR2 SMNVEV (reference sequence). This CDR3 has 15 amino acids.

The V and J genes are TRBV27 and TRBJ2-1, with TRBD2 matching over 8 bases. The CDR3 loop spans 16 amino acids. Germline assignment: CDR1 MNHEY and CDR2 SMNVEV (reference sequence). With V trimmed by 5 bases and J by 9 bases, 15 bases remained unmatched. CDR3 bases: TGTGCCAGCAGTCCCCCAGGGGCGGGAGGCCTCGGTGAGCAGTTCTTC. It specifies CASSPPGAGGLGEQFF.

The gene calls are TRBV11-2 and TRBJ1-3; weak D call: TRBD1 (5 bases). V lost 4 bases and J 1 base, leaving 17 bases between the germline ends. The CDR3 spans 17 residues. Germline loops: CDR1 SGHAT, CDR2 FQNNGV. Here the CDR3 DNA reads TGTGCCAGCAGCTCGGGCCTCTACGGGACGTCTGGAAACACCATATATTTT. It codes for CASSSGLYGTSGNTIYF.

CDR3 amino acids: CASSFRGGNTDTQYF. The CDR3 nucleotides read TGTGCCAGCAGTTTTAGGGGGGGAAACACAGATACGCAGTATTTT. The rearrangement joins TRBV28 to TRBJ2-3, with TRBD2 as a possible D gene (7 bases). This CDR3 comprises 15 residues. In germline, CDR1 is MDHEN, CDR2 SYDVKM. The V gene lost 3 bases and the J gene lost 2 bases, with 12 bases spanning the gap. The full variable domain, completed using reference TRBV28 and TRBJ2-3, is DVKVTQSSRYLVKRTGEKVFLECVQDMDHENMFWYRQDPGLGLRLIYFSYDVKMKEKGDIPEGYSVSREKKERFSLILESASTNQTSMYLCASSFRGGNTDTQYFGPGTRLTVL.

Notes on this clone: The germline gene is not matched at one end of the junction; a read error may be the cause. The gene calls are TRBV27 and TRBJ2-1; 10 bases are shared with TRBD2. CDR3 length: 15 amino acids. Germline V gene data show CDR1 as MNHEY and CDR2 as SMNVEV (reference sequence). CDR3 protein: CASRSGGGSSNEQFF. CDR3 DNA: TGTGCCAGCAGAAGCGGGGGGGGGTCCTCCAATGAGCAGTTCTTC.